This entry is about one TCR beta chain. Participants were aged about 18 to 90 years, lived in under 25 US areas, and enrolled virtually. The entry originates in a study of blood T cell repertoires in COVID-19. Germline lookup yields CDR1 SGHNT and CDR2 YYREEE (reference sequence). This CDR3 spans 12 amino acids. The ends were cut back, 7 bases at V and 1 base at J, with 8 bases in the middle. The method was immunoSEQ multiplex PCR; TCRdb's version includes in-frame clones alone and lacks a portion of them. The sample yields more than 300,000 clones, about 88% seen once. The rearrangement joins TRBV5-4 to TRBJ1-2; a weak D match, TRBD1 (5 bases). Sequenced material: PBMCs or T cells enriched from blood (not recorded which). The clonotype comes from a woman between 18 and 29 years old who had recovered from COVID-19. The CDR3 region has the DNA TGTGCCAGCCCGCAGGGTAACTATGGCTACACCTTC. Its translation is CASPQGNYGYTF.